These 10 T cell receptor beta chains originate from one sample sequenced in a study of long-term antiretroviral therapy in people with HIV. Researchers ran immunoSEQ v3.0 at survey level. The table came from immunoSEQ multiplex PCR; TCRdb's copy has only in-frame clones and leaves some out. The repertoire holds approximately 29,000 clones, less than 90% seen once, with 5.5% to 7% in the top ten. The sample here was unsorted PBMCs, taken 0.4 years after starting antiretroviral therapy. These receptors came from a man aged 18-30 years with HIV.

This sequence joins TRBV7-8 and TRBJ1-5; a weak D match, TRBD1 (6 bases). With 4 bases removed from V and 8 bases from J, the gap between germline ends came to 18 bases. Germline CDR1 SGHVS, CDR2 FQNEAQ. This CDR3 contains 15 residues. CDR3 in DNA: TGTGCCAGCAGCTCGCTCGCAGGGGCAGGGGAGCCCCAGCATTTT. Translated: CASSSLAGAGEPQHF.

This chain uses TRBV7-3 with TRBJ1-2; D remains unclear. The germline V gene encodes CDR1 SGHTA and CDR2 FQGTGA. The V end was cut by 4 bases, the J end by 1 base, with 19 bases between. This CDR3 is 17 amino acids long. The chain's CDR3 is CASSSGVLDGFNYGYTF. DNA for the CDR3: TGTGCCAGCAGCTCGGGTGTTTTAGACGGTTTTAACTATGGCTACACCTTC.

This sequence joins TRBV11-3 and TRBJ2-1; D uncertain. Trimming cost V 5 bases and J 7 bases, with 6 bases left between them. Germline V CDR1 and CDR2: SGHNT, YENEEA. The CDR3 runs to 11 residues. The CDR3: CASSRGNEQFF. The CDR3 bases are TGTGCCAGCAGCCGTGGGAATGAGCAGTTCTTC.

This clone occurred once. This chain links TRBV5-4 with TRBJ2-1, with D perhaps TRBD1 (7 bases). The V end lost 4 bases, the J end lost 9 bases, and 20 bases lay between the germline ends. Germline V gene lookup returns CDR1 SGHNT and CDR2 YYREEE (reference sequence). The CDR3 is 15 residues long. CDR3 nucleotides: TGTGCCAGCAGCGGAGGGGGCAGGGGGAGTAGTGAGCAGTTCTTC. Translation gives CASSGGGRGSSEQFF.

This clone occurred once. The V and J genes are TRBV6-5 and TRBJ1-5, with 8 nucleotides matching TRBD1. The junction had 9 bases not matched to a gene; V was cut back by 5 bases and J by 6 bases. The germline V gene encodes CDR1 MNHEY and CDR2 SVGAGI. This CDR3 has 15 residues. Written as DNA, the CDR3 is TGTGCCAGCAGTAACTTACAGGGGGTGGGTCAGCCCCAGCATTTT. Amino acid sequence: CASSNLQGVGQPQHF.

This clone was counted a few times. The chain uses TRBV10-1 and TRBJ2-7; no definite D call. Germline V lookup: CDR1 WNHNN, CDR2 SYGVQD (reference sequence). The ends were cut back, 2 bases at V and 5 bases at J, with 16 bases in the middle. This CDR3 contains 15 residues. This CDR3 reads CASSETGSTPDEQYF. In DNA, the CDR3 is TGCGCCAGCAGTGAGACCGGGTCGACACCCGACGAGCAGTACTTC.

This chain connects TRBV28 to TRBJ2-1, with D maybe TRBD2 (6 bases). Germline lookup yields CDR1 MDHEN and CDR2 SYDVKM. CDR3 length: 13 amino acids. The V and J ends lost 3 bases and 9 bases respectively, with 12 bases between them. As DNA, the CDR3 is TGTGCCAGCAGTTTGAGGGTGGAGGGTGAGCAGTTCTTC. This translates into CASSLRVEGEQFF.

The V call is TRBV29-1, the J call TRBJ2-3; tentative D call: TRBD1 (6 bases). Trimming stripped 0 bases from V and 4 bases from J, with 11 bases between. Germline V gives CDR1 SQVTM, CDR2 ANQGSEA. The CDR3 loop spans 14 amino acids. The CDR3 bases are TGCAGCGTTGAAGAAAAACAGGGTCCAGATACGCAGTATTTT. This gives the protein CSVEEKQGPDTQYF.

The chain carries TRBV4-1 and TRBJ1-2, with TRBD1 matching 7 bases. V dropped 0 bases and J dropped 9; count of bases not matched to a gene: 10. CDR1 and CDR2 (germline): MGHRA, YSYEKL. The CDR3 consists of 15 residues. CDR3 amino acids: CASSQDKGAGRSYTF. For the CDR3, the DNA is TGCGCCAGCAGCCAAGATAAGGGGGCGGGTAGGAGCTACACCTTC.

As regards this clone: A junction end diverges from the germline sequence, so it may reflect a read error. The chain recombines TRBV15 with TRBJ2-7; D is ambiguous. Looked up from germline, CDR1 is LNHNV and CDR2 is YYDKDF (reference sequence). This CDR3 spans 13 amino acids. CDR3 coding DNA: TGTGCCACCAGCAGAGGTGGTATGGTAGGTGAGGCCTTC. Its protein is CATSRGGMVGEAF.